This TCR beta chain was recorded in a study of TIL therapy for anti-PD-1-resistant metastatic lung cancer. This was the immunoSEQ v3 assay. Profiling relied on immunoSEQ multiplex PCR, and the TCRdb table lists in-frame clones only, not all of them. The data contain some 60,000 clones, 73% of them singletons. The V end lost 6 bases, the J end lost 6 bases, and 12 bases lay between the germline ends. This CDR3 has 13 amino acids. Germline V gene lookup returns CDR1 MNHEY and CDR2 SMNVEV (reference sequence). This sample's time point: pre-treatment sample, taken before nivolumab and TIL therapy. The source was blood, collected at baseline. The source is a person aged 25-79 years with non-small cell lung cancer. The chain has TRBV27 and TRBJ2-1; TRBD1 or TRBD2 may be the D gene (5 bases each). The CDR3 DNA is TGTGCCAGCAGCCGGGGCTCCCCCAATGAGCAGTTCTTC. Translating gives CASSRGSPNEQFF.